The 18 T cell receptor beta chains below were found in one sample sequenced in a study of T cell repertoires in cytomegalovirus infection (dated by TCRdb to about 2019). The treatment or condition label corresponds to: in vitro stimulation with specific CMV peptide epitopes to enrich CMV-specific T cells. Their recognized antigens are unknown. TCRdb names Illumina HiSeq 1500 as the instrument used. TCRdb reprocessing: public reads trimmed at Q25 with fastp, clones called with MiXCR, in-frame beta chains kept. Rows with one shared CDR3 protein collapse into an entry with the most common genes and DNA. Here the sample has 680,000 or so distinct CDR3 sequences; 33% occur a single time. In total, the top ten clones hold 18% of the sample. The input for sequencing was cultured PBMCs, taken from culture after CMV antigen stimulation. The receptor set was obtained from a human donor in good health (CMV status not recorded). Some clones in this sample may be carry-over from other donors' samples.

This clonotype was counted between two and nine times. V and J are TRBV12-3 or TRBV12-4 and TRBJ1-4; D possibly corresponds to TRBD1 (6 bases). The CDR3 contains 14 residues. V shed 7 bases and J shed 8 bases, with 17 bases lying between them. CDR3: CASTPGAGREKLFF. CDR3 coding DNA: TGTGCCAGCACCCCGGGGGCAGGGAGAGAAAAACTGTTTTTT.

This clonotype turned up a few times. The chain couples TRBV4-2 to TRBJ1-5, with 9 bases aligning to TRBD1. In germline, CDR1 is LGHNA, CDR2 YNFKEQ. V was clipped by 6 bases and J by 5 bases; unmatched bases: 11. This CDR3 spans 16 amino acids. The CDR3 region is CASSQNQGQGYQPQHF. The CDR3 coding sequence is TGTGCCAGCAGTCAGAACCAAGGACAGGGGTATCAGCCCCAGCATTTT.

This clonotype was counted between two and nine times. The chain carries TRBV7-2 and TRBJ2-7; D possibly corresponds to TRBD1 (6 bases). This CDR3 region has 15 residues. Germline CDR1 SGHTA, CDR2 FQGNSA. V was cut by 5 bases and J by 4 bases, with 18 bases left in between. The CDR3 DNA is TGTGCCAGCAGCAAGGACAGTTCCCGGGCGTACGAGCAGTACTTC. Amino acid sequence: CASSKDSSRAYEQYF. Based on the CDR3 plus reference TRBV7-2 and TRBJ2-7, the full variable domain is GAGVSQSPSNKVTEKGKDVELRCDPISGHTALYWYRQSLGQGLEFLIYFQGNSAPDKSGLPSDRFSAERTGGSVSTLTIQRTQQEDSAVYLCASSKDSSRAYEQYFGPGTRLTVT.

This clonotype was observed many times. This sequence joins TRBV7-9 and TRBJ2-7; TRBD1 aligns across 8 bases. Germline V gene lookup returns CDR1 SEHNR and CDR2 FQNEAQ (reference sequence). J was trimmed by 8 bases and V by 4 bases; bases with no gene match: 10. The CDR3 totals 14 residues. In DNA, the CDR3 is TGTGCCAGCAGCTCAGGGGGCGGTGCTACGAAGCAGTACTTC. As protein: CASSSGGGATKQYF.

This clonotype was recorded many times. The chain's CDR3 is CASSPILESGNTIYF. The CDR3 DNA is TGTGCCAGCAGCCCGATCCTGGAATCTGGAAACACCATATATTTT. The J gene is TRBJ1-3, the V gene TRBV12-3 or TRBV12-4; D gene ambiguous. Trimming shortened V by 6 bases and J by 1 base, and 13 bases separated the two germline ends. This CDR3 has 15 residues.

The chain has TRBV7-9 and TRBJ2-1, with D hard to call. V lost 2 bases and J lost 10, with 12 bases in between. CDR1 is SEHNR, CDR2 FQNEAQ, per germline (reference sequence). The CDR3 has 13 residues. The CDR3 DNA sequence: TGTGCCAGCAGCTTAAGCTCCCCATCAGAGCAGTTCTTC. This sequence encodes CASSLSSPSEQFF.

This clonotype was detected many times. CDR3 nucleotide sequence: TGTGCCAGCAGCTCCGGGACAGGGCGATCCTACGAGCAGTACTTC. This gives the protein CASSSGTGRSYEQYF. This chain joins TRBV7-2 and TRBJ2-7; TRBD1 agrees at 9 bases. The length of the CDR3 is 15 residues. The germline V gene encodes CDR1 SGHTA and CDR2 FQGNSA. V was pared by 4 bases and J by 1 base, with 5 bases of the junction left unmatched. Variable domain in full (rest from reference TRBV7-2 and TRBJ2-7): GAGVSQSPSNKVTEKGKDVELRCDPISGHTALYWYRQSLGQGLEFLIYFQGNSAPDKSGLPSDRFSAERTGGSVSTLTIQRTQQEDSAVYLCASSSGTGRSYEQYFGPGTRLTVT.

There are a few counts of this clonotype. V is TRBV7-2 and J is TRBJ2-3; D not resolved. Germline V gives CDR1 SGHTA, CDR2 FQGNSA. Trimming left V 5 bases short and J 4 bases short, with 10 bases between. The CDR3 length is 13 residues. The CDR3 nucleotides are TGTGCCAGCAGCCTCAGTTTCCCAGATACGCAGTATTTT. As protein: CASSLSFPDTQYF.

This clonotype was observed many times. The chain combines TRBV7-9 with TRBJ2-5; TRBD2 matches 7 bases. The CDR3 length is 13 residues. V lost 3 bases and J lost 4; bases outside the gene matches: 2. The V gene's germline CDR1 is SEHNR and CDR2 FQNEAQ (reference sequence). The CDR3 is CASSFGGGETQYF. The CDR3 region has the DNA TGTGCCAGCAGCTTTGGGGGGGGAGAGACCCAGTACTTC.

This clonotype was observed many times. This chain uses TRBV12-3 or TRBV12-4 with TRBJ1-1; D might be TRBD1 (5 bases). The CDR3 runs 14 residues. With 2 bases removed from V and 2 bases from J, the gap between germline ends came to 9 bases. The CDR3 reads CASSLWGENTEAFF. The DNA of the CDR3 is TGTGCCAGCAGTTTATGGGGGGAAAACACTGAAGCTTTCTTT.

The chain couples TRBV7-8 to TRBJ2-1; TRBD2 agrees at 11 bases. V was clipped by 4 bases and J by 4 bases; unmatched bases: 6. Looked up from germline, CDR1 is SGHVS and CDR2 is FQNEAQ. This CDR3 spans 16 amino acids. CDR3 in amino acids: CASSYTGTSGYNEQFF. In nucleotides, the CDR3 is TGTGCCAGCAGCTACACCGGGACTAGCGGTTACAATGAGCAGTTCTTC.

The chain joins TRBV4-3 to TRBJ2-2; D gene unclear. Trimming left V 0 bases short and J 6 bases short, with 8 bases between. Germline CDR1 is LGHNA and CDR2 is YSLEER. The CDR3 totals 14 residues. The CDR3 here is CASSQDPLAGELFF. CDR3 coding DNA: TGCGCCAGCAGCCAAGATCCTCTAGCCGGGGAGCTGTTTTTT.

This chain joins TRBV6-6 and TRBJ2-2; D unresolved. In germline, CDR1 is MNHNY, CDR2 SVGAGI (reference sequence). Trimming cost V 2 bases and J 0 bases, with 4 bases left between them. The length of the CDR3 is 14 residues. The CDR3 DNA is TGTGCCAGCAGTTACACCGCGAACACCGGGGAGCTGTTTTTT. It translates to CASSYTANTGELFF.

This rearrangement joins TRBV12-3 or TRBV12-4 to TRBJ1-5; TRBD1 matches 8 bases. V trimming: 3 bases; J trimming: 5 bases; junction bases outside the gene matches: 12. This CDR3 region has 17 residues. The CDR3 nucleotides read TGTGCCAGCAGTTTTAGCCTTGGACAGGGTTTTCATCAGCCCCAGCATTTT. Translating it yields CASSFSLGQGFHQPQHF.

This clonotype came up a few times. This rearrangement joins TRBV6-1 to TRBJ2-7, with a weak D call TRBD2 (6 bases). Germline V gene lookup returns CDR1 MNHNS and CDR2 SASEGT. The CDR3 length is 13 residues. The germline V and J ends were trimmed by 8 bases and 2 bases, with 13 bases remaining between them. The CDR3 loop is CASQTVAAYEQYF. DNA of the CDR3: TGTGCCAGCCAAACGGTAGCGGCCTACGAGCAGTACTTC.

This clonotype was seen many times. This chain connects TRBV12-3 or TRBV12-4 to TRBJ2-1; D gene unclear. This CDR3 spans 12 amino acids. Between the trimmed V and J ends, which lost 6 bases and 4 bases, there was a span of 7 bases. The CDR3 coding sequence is TGTGCCAGCAGCTCACGGTACAATGAGCAGTTCTTC. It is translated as CASSSRYNEQFF.

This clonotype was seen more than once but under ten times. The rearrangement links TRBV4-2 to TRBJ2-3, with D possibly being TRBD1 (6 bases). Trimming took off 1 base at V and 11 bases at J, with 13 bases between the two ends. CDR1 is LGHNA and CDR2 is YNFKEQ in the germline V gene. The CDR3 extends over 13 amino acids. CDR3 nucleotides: TGTGCCAGCAGCCAAGCCAGGGGAGAGGGGCAGTATTTT. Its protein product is CASSQARGEGQYF.

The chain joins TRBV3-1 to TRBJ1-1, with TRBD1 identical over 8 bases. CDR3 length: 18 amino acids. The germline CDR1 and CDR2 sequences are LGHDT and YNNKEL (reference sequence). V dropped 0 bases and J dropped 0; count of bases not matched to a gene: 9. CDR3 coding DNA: TGTGCCAGCAGCCAAGATGGGTACAGGGGGGCCTTGAACACTGAAGCTTTCTTT. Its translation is CASSQDGYRGALNTEAFF.